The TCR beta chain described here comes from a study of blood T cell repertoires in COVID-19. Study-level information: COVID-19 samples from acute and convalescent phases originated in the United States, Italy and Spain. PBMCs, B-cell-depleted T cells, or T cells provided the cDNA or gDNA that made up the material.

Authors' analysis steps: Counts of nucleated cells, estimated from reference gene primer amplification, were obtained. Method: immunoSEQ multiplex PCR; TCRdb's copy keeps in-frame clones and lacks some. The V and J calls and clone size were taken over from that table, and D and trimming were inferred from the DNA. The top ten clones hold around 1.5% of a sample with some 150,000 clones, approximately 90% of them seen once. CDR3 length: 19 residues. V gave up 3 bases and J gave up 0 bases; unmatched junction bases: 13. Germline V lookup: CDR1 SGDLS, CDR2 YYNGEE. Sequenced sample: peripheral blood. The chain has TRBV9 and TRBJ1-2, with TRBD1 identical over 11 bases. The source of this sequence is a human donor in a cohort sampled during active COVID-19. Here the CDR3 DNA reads TGTGCCAGCAGCGGATATCACGAAAGGACAGGGGGCTCTAACTATGGCTACACCTTC. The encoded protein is CASSGYHERTGGSNYGYTF. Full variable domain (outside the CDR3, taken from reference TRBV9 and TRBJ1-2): DSGVTQTPKHLITATGQRVTLRCSPRSGDLSVYWYQQSLDQGLQFLIQYYNGEERAKGNILERFSAQQFPDLHSELNLSSLELGDSALYFCASSGYHERTGGSNYGYTFGSGTRLTVV.